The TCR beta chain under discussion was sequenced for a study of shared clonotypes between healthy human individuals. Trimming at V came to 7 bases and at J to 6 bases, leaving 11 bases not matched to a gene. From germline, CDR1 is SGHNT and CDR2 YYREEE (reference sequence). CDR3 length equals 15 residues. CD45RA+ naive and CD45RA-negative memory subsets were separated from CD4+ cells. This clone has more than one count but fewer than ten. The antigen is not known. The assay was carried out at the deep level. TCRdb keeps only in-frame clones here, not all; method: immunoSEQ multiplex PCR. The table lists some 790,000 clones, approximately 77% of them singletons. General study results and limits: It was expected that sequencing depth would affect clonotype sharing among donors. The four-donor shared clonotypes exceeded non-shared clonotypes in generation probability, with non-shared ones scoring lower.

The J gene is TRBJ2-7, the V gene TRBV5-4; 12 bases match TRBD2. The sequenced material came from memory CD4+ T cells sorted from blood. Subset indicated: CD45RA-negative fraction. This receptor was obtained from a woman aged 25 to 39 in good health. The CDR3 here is CASAKTSGRGSEQYF. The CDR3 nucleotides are TGTGCCAGCGCCAAGACTAGCGGGAGAGGGAGCGAGCAGTACTTC.